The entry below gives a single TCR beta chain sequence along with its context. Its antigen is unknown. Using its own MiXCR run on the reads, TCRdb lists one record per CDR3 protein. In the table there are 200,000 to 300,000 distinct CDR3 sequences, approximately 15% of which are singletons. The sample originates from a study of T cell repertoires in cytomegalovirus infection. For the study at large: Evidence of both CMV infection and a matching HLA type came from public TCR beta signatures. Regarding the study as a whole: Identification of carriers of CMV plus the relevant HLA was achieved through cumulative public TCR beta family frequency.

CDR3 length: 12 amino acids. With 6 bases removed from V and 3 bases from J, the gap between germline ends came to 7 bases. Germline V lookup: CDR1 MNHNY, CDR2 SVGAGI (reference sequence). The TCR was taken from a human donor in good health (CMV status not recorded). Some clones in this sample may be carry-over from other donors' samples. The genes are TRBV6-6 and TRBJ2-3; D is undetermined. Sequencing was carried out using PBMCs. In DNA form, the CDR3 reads TGTGCCAGCAGAGGGTGGACAGATACGCAGTATTTT. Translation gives CASRGWTDTQYF.